The clone carrying this T cell receptor (beta chain) was detected once. Its antigen is still unknown. Profiling relied on immunoSEQ multiplex PCR, and the TCRdb table lists in-frame clones only, not all of them. The data hold 100,000 or so clones, with about 87% observed a single time. This record belongs to a study of T cell responses to AZD1222 COVID-19 vaccine. Study conclusions and caveats: Of spike-specific TCRs, nearly half reportedly target regions left unmutated in variants. Spike was spanned by vaccine-associated CD4 TCRs, with dominance at 160-218 and 743-854. Spike-specific TCR breadth and depth grew following two AZD1222 doses. Clonal diversity may have been underestimated in mostly white British donors.

The trim removed 2 bases at V and 3 bases at J, leaving 1 base unmatched. This CDR3 comprises 15 residues. Germline-derived CDR1 and CDR2 are SNHLY and FYNNEI. The chain combines TRBV2 with TRBJ2-1; 10 bases match TRBD2. Sequencing was performed on peripheral blood, taken on day 0 of AZD1222 vaccination. This clonotype was sampled from an adult in good health. CDR3 nucleotides: TGTGCCAGCAGTGAATGGACTAGCGGCTACAATGAGCAGTTCTTC. Translated, it gives CASSEWTSGYNEQFF.